These T cell receptor beta chains were read from a single sample in a study of T cells in Graves' hyperthyroidism and ophthalmopathy. TCRdb redid the calling of the multiplex PCR reads with MiXCR, one entry per CDR3 protein. This table has around 580,000 distinct CDR3 sequences, 35% to 55% appearing once. Material: peripheral blood or thyroid tissue (not recorded which). These receptors all come from a woman aged 18-35 years with Graves' hyperthyroidism. CDR3s include the opening cysteine and the closing phenylalanine or tryptophan. Fields, in order: D gene, J gene, V gene, clone size, CDR3 DNA, CDR3 protein. A D gene is named only where the DNA matches it firmly. Clone size is given for some rows only: seen once, a few or many times, or a class if the clone is expanded.

TRBD1 TRBJ1-5 TRBV24-1 . TGTGCCACCAGTGATTCCAGGGACAGGGGACAGCCCCAGCATTTT CATSDSRDRGQPQHF
. TRBJ2-2 TRBV12-3/TRBV12-4 many TGTGCCAGCAGTTTCACCGAGAACACCGGGGAGCTGTTTTTT CASSFTENTGELFF
TRBD1 TRBJ1-5 TRBV29-1 once TGCAGCACCCGGACAGGGGGCCTTCAGCCCCAGCATTTT CSTRTGGLQPQHF
. TRBJ2-2 TRBV4-1 . TGCGCCAGCAGCCCCCCCCTGATTAGGGAGGAGCTGTTTTTT CASSPPLIREELFF
TRBD1 TRBJ2-7 TRBV30 few TGTGCCTGGAGCCCCGGGACAGACTATATGGAGCAGTACTTC CAWSPGTDYMEQYF
. TRBJ2-5 TRBV7-9 . TGTGCCAGCAGCTTAATTTCAGGTCAGCCCCAGTACTTC CASSLISGQPQYF
TRBD2 TRBJ2-2 TRBV12-5 . TGTGCTAGTGGTGTAGCGGGAGGCAACACCGGGGAGCTGTTTTTT CASGVAGGNTGELFF
. TRBJ1-3 TRBV19 . TGTGCCAGTAGCAAAACCGGGACATCGGGCACCATATATTTT CASSKTGTSGTIYF
. TRBJ1-2 TRBV7-2 . TGTGCCAGCAGCTTACGACAGAGCTATGGCTACACCTTC CASSLRQSYGYTF
. TRBJ2-5 TRBV6-5 many TGTGCCAGCACCTCAAGGGCAGAGGTACAAGAGACCCAGTACTTC CASTSRAEVQETQYF
. TRBJ1-4 TRBV6-1 . TGTGCCAGCAGTGAAGGATTTGGGGGTTTAGCTAATGAAAAACTGTTTTTT CASSEGFGGLANEKLFF
. TRBJ2-7 TRBV3-1 many TGTGCCAGCAGCCAAGATCCGGGACCCTACTACGAGCAGTACTTC CASSQDPGPYYEQYF
. TRBJ1-5 TRBV4-1 . TGCGCCAGCAGCCAGCCCTTTAGTGCCGGGGGTCAGCCCCAGCATTTT CASSQPFSAGGQPQHF
. TRBJ2-2 TRBV6-5 many TGTGCCAGCAGTTACTCAGGCCGACACACCGGGGAGCTGTTTTTT CASSYSGRHTGELFF
TRBD2 TRBJ2-2 TRBV4-2 many TGTGCCAGCAGCCCCCTTGGTAGCGGGAGCGCCGGGGAGCTGTTTTTT CASSPLGSGSAGELFF
. TRBJ2-2 TRBV6-2/TRBV6-3 . TGTGCCAGCAGCTACGGGGAAGTCGGGGAGCTGTTTTTT CASSYGEVGELFF
. TRBJ1-1 TRBV7-9 many TGTGCCAGCAGCTCTAATAATGAAGCTTTCTTT CASSSNNEAFF
TRBD2 TRBJ2-7 TRBV25-1 . TGTGCCAGCAGTGCTAGCGGCGTATTAACTTACGAGCAGTACTTC CASSASGVLTYEQYF
. TRBJ2-2 TRBV10-3 many TGTGCCATCAGTGAGGGTCTAGCCTATACCGGGGAGCTGTTTTTT CAISEGLAYTGELFF
. TRBJ1-3 TRBV7-2 many TGTGCCAGCAGCTTATTGAGCGGGAGCTCTGGAAACACCATATATTTT CASSLLSGSSGNTIYF
TRBD1 TRBJ1-1 TRBV7-9 many TGTGCCAGCAGCCCCGGGACAGGGGGCGACACTGAAGCTTTCTTT CASSPGTGGDTEAFF
TRBD1 TRBJ1-2 TRBV2 . TGTGCCAGCAGCCCGGGACAGGGGGTCATCTATGGCTACACCTTC CASSPGQGVIYGYTF
TRBD1 TRBJ1-5 TRBV7-9 many TGTGCCAGCAGCCCTACAGGGGAAGGGGTTCAGCCCCAGCATTTT CASSPTGEGVQPQHF
TRBD2 TRBJ2-7 TRBV7-9 . TGTGCCAGCAGCTATAGCGGGAGTGAATACTTC CASSYSGSEYF
TRBD1 TRBJ1-5 TRBV20-1 few TGCAGTGCTAGAAGGGGGTTTGGCGGGACAGGGGGAAGCAATCAGCCCCAGCATTTT CSARRGFGGTGGSNQPQHF
. TRBJ1-1 TRBV27 many TGTGCCAGCAGGGGGGGTACGAACACTGAAGCTTTCTTT CASRGGTNTEAFF
TRBD2 TRBJ2-7 TRBV24-1 . TGTGCCACCAGCCTTAGCGGGAGGCGGGAGCAGTACTTC CATSLSGRREQYF
TRBD1 TRBJ1-2 TRBV6-1 many TGTGCCAGCAGTGAAGGGACAGGGGGCGCCACGGGCTATGGCTACACCTTC CASSEGTGGATGYGYTF
. TRBJ2-6 TRBV7-9 . TGTGCCAGCAGCGTGACCCAGGGCCTGACTTTC CASSVTQGLTF
. TRBJ2-7 TRBV6-5 . TGTGCCAGCAGTTACTCGATGGACGGAAACGAGCAGTACTTC CASSYSMDGNEQYF
. TRBJ1-3 TRBV2 many TGTGCCAGCGGGGACCGCCACTCTGGAAACACCATATATTTT CASGDRHSGNTIYF
TRBD1 TRBJ2-5 TRBV12-3/TRBV12-4 . TGTGCCAGCAGTTTTTGGACAGGGTCCGAGACCCAGTACTTC CASSFWTGSETQYF
. TRBJ1-2 TRBV4-1 many TGCGCCAGCAGCCAAAGCTCCCTTACAGGGATCTATGGCTACACCTTC CASSQSSLTGIYGYTF
. TRBJ2-7 TRBV19 many TGTGCCAGTAGTATGGAGCCAGGACTGAGTTCCTACGAGCAGTACTTC CASSMEPGLSSYEQYF
TRBD2 TRBJ2-7 TRBV7-3 many TGTGCCAGCACCCCCGGGACTAGCGGGAGCTACGAGCAGTACTTC CASTPGTSGSYEQYF
TRBD2 TRBJ2-7 TRBV7-3 many TGTGCCAGCAGCCCAGGGTCTAGCGGTGGGTACGAGCAGTACTTC CASSPGSSGGYEQYF
. TRBJ2-7 TRBV7-9 many TGTGCCAGCAGCCATACGACAGGAGTCTACGAGCAGTACTTC CASSHTTGVYEQYF
TRBD1 TRBJ2-7 TRBV29-1 many TGCAGCGGGGGACAGGGGGCTGACGAGCAGTACTTC CSGGQGADEQYF
. TRBJ1-5 TRBV7-8 . TGTGCCAGCAGCTTGGTGGGGGACCCCCAGCATTTT CASSLVGDPQHF
. TRBJ1-2 TRBV3-1 many TGTGCCAGCAGCCAACAGGGTAGCTATGGCTACACCTTC CASSQQGSYGYTF
. TRBJ1-1 TRBV5-5 few TGTGCCAGCAGCTTGCCCCTCTCCCGGACTGAAGCTTTCTTT CASSLPLSRTEAFF
. TRBJ2-2 TRBV2 . . CASSATWGETQYFGELFF
. TRBJ1-1 TRBV5-4 . TGTGCCAGCGGTCTGGGGGGTGGGGGCACTGAAGCCTTCTTT CASGLGGGGTEAFF
. TRBJ2-2 TRBV25-1 many TGTGCCAGCAGTGATCGACTGTCAGGCACCGGGGAGCTGTTTTTT CASSDRLSGTGELFF
TRBD1 TRBJ2-5 TRBV7-2 many TGTGCCAGCAGCTTAATGGGACAGGGTGTCGAGACCCAGTACTTC CASSLMGQGVETQYF
. TRBJ2-5 TRBV10-3 many TGTGCCATCAGGAGCGAGCAAGAGACCCAGTACTTC CAIRSEQETQYF
TRBD1 TRBJ1-4 TRBV14 many TGTGCCAGCAGCCAACTGGGACAGGGGCGCACTAATGAAAAACTGTTTTTT CASSQLGQGRTNEKLFF
. TRBJ2-2 TRBV20-1 many TGCAGTGCTAGAGTTGGGGGCCCTACCACCGGGGAGCTGTTTTTT CSARVGGPTTGELFF